This T cell receptor beta chain was observed in a study of T cell responses to AZD1222 COVID-19 vaccine. Regarding the study as a whole: Researchers took repertoire samples only after the peak T cell response had come. Spike-spanning, vaccine-associated CD4 TCRs were dominant at 160-218 and 743-854.

Measured with immunoSEQ multiplex PCR; TCRdb has only the in-frame clones, and not every one. Of under 100,000 clones listed, about 90% are singletons. The CDR3 contains 15 residues. Trimming stripped 4 bases from V and 5 bases from J, with 14 bases between. The germline gives CDR1 LNHDA, CDR2 SQIVND (reference sequence). As to this clone: Its cognate antigen is unknown.

Material: peripheral blood, obtained on day 0 of MenACWY control vaccination. This clonotype originated in an adult in good health. The chain uses TRBV19 and TRBJ1-4, with TRBD1 as a possible D gene (6 bases). CDR3: CASSNQGLRNEKLFF. CDR3 bases: TGTGCCAGTAGTAACCAGGGGTTGAGGAATGAAAAACTGTTTTTT.